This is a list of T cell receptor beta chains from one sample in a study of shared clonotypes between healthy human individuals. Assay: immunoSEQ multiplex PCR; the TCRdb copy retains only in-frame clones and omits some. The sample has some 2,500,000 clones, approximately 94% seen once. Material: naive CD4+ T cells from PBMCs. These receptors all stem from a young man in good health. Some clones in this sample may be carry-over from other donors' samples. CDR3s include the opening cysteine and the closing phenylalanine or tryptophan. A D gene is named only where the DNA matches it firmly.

CDR3nt: TGTGCCAGCAGCCAATTAGTGGGCTCCCACATGGGAGATGAGCAGTTCTTC
CDR3aa: CASSQLVGSHMGDEQFF
d_gene: -
j_gene: TRBJ2-1
v_gene: TRBV14

CDR3nt: TGTGCCAGCAGTTTCTCACAACTAGGGGACAATGAGCAGTTCTTC
CDR3aa: CASSFSQLGDNEQFF
d_gene: -
j_gene: TRBJ2-1
v_gene: TRBV6-5

CDR3nt: TGTGCCAGCAGCGTAATTGCGGGAGGTCTCTCCGAGCAGTACTTC
CDR3aa: CASSVIAGGLSEQYF
d_gene: TRBD2
j_gene: TRBJ2-7
v_gene: TRBV9

CDR3nt: TGTGCCAGCAGTGAAGCAGGGTTAGGTGAAAAACTGTTTTTT
CDR3aa: CASSEAGLGEKLFF
d_gene: -
j_gene: TRBJ1-4
v_gene: TRBV6-1

CDR3nt: TGTGCCAGCAGTTTACAGGGGCAGTCCTACGAGCAGTACTTC
CDR3aa: CASSLQGQSYEQYF
d_gene: -
j_gene: TRBJ2-7
v_gene: TRBV28

CDR3nt: TGCGCCAGCAGCGGGGACAGGGTTGACACCGGGGAGCTGTTTTTT
CDR3aa: CASSGDRVDTGELFF
d_gene: TRBD1
j_gene: TRBJ2-2
v_gene: TRBV5-1

CDR3nt: TGTGCCAGCAGCCCAAATGAGCAGTTCTTC
CDR3aa: CASSPNEQFF
d_gene: -
j_gene: TRBJ2-1
v_gene: TRBV27

CDR3nt: TGTGCCAGCGGAGGGGGGTGGGATCAGCCCCAGCATTTT
CDR3aa: CASGGGWDQPQHF
d_gene: -
j_gene: TRBJ1-5
v_gene: TRBV19

CDR3nt: TGCGCCAGCAGCCAAGCTCAGGGGGATTACAACTATGGCTACACCTTC
CDR3aa: CASSQAQGDYNYGYTF
d_gene: TRBD1
j_gene: TRBJ1-2
v_gene: TRBV4-1

CDR3nt: TGTGCCAGCAGCTTGGGGCTAGCTAAAACCTACAATGAGCAGTTCTTC
CDR3aa: CASSLGLAKTYNEQFF
d_gene: -
j_gene: TRBJ2-1
v_gene: TRBV5-5